This T cell receptor (beta chain) was found in a study of blood T cell repertoires in COVID-19. The wider study: Both acute and convalescent COVID-19 samples were obtained from the United States, Italy and Spain. PBMCs, B-cell-depleted T cells, or T cells were the source of the cDNA or gDNA that made up the material.

V was shortened by 5 bases and J by 0 bases, with 11 bases between the two germline ends. The germline CDR1 and CDR2 sequences are LNHDA and SQIVND (reference sequence). The CDR3 has 15 residues. Methods used by the authors: The authors estimated nucleated cell counts from reference gene primer amplification. Repertoires were generated with immunoSEQ multiplex PCR, while TCRdb's copy carries only in-frame clones and drops some. That table supplies the V and J calls and clone size; D and trimming were determined from the DNA. Counted here are approximately 160,000 clones, more than 70% occurring once; the ten biggest clones make up roughly 14%.

Source material: peripheral blood. This TCR derives from a man younger than 35 with active or convalescent COVID-19. V and J are TRBV19 and TRBJ1-5; D perhaps matches TRBD1 (5 bases). The CDR3 is CASSWTPNSNQPQHF. In DNA form, the CDR3 reads TGTGCCAGTAGTTGGACACCTAATAGCAATCAGCCCCAGCATTTT.